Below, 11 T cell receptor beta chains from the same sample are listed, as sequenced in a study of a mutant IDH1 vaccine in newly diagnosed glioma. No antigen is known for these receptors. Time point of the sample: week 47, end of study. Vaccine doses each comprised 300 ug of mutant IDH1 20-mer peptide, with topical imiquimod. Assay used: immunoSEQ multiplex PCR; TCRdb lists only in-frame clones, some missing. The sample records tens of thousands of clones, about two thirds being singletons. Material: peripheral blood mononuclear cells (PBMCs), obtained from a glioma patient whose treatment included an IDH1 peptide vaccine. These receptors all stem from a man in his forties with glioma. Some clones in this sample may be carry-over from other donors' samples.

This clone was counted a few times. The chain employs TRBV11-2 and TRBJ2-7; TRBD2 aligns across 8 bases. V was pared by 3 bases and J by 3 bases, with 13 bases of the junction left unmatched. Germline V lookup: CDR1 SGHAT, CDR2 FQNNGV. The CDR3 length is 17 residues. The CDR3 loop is CASSLGAGGLGYYEQYF. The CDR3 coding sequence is TGTGCCAGCAGCTTGGGAGCTGGGGGACTAGGTTACTACGAGCAGTACTTC.

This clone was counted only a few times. CDR3 loop: CASSFYSIAGGEQYF. The CDR3 region has the DNA TGTGCCAGCAGCTTCTACTCGATAGCGGGGGGCGAGCAGTACTTC. V usage is TRBV5-6 and J usage is TRBJ2-7, with 10 nucleotides matching TRBD2. Germline CDR1 is SGHDT and CDR2 is YYEEEE. The CDR3 spans 15 residues. With 2 bases clipped from V and 6 bases from J, the junction kept 8 bases outside the gene matches.

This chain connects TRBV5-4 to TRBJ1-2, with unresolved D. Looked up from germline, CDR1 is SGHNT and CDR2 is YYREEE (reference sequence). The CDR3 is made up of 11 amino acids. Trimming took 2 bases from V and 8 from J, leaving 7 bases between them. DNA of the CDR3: TGTGCCAGCAGCTTTCTGGGCGGCTACACCTTC. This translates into CASSFLGGYTF.

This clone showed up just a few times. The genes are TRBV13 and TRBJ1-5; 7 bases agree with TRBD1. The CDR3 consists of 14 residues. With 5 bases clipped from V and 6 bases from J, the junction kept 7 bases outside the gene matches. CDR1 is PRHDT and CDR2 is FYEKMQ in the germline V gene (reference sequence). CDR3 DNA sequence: TGTGCCAGCAGCCAGGGGGGGAAGGGTCAGCCCCAGCATTTT. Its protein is CASSQGGKGQPQHF. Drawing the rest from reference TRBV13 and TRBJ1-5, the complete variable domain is AAGVIQSPRHLIKEKRETATLKCYPIPRHDTVYWYQQGPGQDPQFLISFYEKMQSDKGSIPDRFSAQQFSDYHSELNMSSLELGDSALYFCASSQGGKGQPQHFGDGTRLSIL.

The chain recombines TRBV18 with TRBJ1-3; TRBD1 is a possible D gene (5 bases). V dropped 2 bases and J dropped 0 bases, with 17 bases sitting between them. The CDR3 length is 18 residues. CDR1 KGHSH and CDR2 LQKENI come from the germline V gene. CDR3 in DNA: TGTGCCAGCTCACCAGGGGGGGACCCTTTATTCTCTGGAAACACCATATATTTT. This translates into CASSPGGDPLFSGNTIYF. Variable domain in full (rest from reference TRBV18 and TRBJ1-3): NAGVMQNPRHLVRRRGQEARLRCSPMKGHSHVYWYRQLPEEGLKFMVYLQKENIIDESGMPKERFSAEFPKEGPSILRIQQVVRGDSAAYFCASSPGGDPLFSGNTIYFGEGSWLTVV.

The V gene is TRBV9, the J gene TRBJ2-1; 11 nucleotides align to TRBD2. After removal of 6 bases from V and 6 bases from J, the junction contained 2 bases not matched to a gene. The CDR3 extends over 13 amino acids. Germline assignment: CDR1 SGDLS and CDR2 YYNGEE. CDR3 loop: CASTSGGINEQFF. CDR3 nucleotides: TGTGCCAGCACTAGCGGGGGGATCAATGAGCAGTTCTTC.

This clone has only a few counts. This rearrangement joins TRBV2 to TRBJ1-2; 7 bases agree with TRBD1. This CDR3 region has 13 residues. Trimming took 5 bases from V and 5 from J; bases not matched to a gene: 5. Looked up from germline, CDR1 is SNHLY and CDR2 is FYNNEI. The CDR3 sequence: CASSPGQMYGYTF. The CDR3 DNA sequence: TGTGCCAGCAGTCCGGGACAGATGTATGGCTACACCTTC.

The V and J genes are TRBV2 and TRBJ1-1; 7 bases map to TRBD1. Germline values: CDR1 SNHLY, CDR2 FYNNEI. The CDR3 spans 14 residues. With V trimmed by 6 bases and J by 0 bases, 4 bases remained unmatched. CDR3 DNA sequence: TGTGCCAGCAGATACAGGGGCCTGAACACTGAAGCTTTCTTT. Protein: CASRYRGLNTEAFF.

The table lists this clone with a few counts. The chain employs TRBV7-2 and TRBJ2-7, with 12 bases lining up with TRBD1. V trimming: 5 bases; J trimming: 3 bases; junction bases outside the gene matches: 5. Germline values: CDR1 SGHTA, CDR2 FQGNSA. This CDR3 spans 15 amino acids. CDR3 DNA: TGTGCCAGCAGCCGGGGGACAGGGGGCATCTACGAGCAGTACTTC. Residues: CASSRGTGGIYEQYF.

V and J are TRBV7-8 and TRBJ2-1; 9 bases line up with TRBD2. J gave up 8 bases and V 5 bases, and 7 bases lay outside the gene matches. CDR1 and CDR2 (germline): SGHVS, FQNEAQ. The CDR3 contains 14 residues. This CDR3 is CASSNRLAGDEQFF. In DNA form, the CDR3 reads TGTGCCAGCAGCAACAGGTTAGCGGGGGATGAGCAGTTCTTC.

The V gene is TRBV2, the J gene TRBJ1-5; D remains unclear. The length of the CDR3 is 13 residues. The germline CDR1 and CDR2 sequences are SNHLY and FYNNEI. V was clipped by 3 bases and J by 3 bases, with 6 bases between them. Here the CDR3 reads CASSDSSNQPQHF. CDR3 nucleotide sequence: TGTGCCAGCAGTGACAGTTCCAATCAGCCCCAGCATTTT.